This T cell receptor (beta chain) was retrieved from a study of blood T cell repertoires in COVID-19. Study-wide context: In each case, the material was cDNA or gDNA derived from T cells, B-cell-depleted T cells, or PBMCs.

Original handling: Amplification of reference gene primers provided the estimated nucleated cell counts. TCRdb's copy holds only in-frame clones and misses some; the assay was immunoSEQ multiplex PCR. V and J calls and clone size are those listed in that table; D and trimming were worked out from the DNA. This sample yields some 250,000 clones, of which around 80% are seen a single time; 4.2% belongs to the top ten. The clonotype comes from a man aged 55 to 70 with acute or convalescent COVID-19. The sequencing input was peripheral blood.

CDR3 nucleotides: TGTGCCAGCAGTTACGACAGGCTAGGCACTGAAGCTTTCTTT. Translating it yields CASSYDRLGTEAFF. The rearrangement uses TRBV6-5 and TRBJ1-1, with D tentatively TRBD1 (6 bases). The germline CDR1 and CDR2 sequences are MNHEY and SVGAGI. Trimming removed 2 bases at V and 4 bases at J, with 11 bases between. This CDR3 contains 14 residues.